This passage covers 18 T cell receptor beta chains from one sample sequenced in a study of blood T cell repertoires in COVID-19. Repertoires were generated with immunoSEQ multiplex PCR, while TCRdb's copy carries only in-frame clones and drops some. Here the sample spans 250,000 to 350,000 clones, about 87% being singletons. The sequencing input was PBMCs or T cells enriched from blood (not recorded which). These receptors were obtained from a young woman who had recovered from COVID-19.

The rearrangement joins TRBV5-1 to TRBJ2-3; D possibly corresponds to TRBD2 (6 bases). The length of the CDR3 is 13 residues. V lost 5 bases to trimming and J lost 3 bases, with 10 bases between them. Germline V gene data show CDR1 as SGHRS and CDR2 as YFSETQ. The DNA for the CDR3 is TGCGCCAGCAGACCTAGCGATACAGATACGCAGTATTTT. This translates into CASRPSDTDTQYF.

A single count supports this clone. The chain has TRBV15 and TRBJ1-5; maybe TRBD1 (6 bases). This CDR3 comprises 16 residues. Germline loops: CDR1 LNHNV, CDR2 YYDKDF (reference sequence). Trimming removed 2 bases from V and 1 base from J, with 12 bases in between. As DNA, the CDR3 is TGTGCCACCAGCAGACCCCTCAGGGGAAGCAATCAGCCCCAGCATTTT. Its translation is CATSRPLRGSNQPQHF.

The V call is TRBV6-5, the J call TRBJ1-4; tentative D call: TRBD1 (6 bases). V shed 11 bases and J shed 2 bases, with 15 bases lying between them. CDR1 is MNHEY and CDR2 is SVGAGI in the germline V gene. This CDR3 contains 14 residues. For the CDR3, the DNA is TGTGCCTGCGTACAGGGAATTACTAATGAAAAACTGTTTTTT. This translates into CACVQGITNEKLFF.

The chain joins TRBV19 to TRBJ1-5; D may be TRBD1 (5 bases). Germline CDR1 is LNHDA and CDR2 is SQIVND (reference sequence). V gave up 2 bases and J gave up 4 bases, with 9 bases separating them. CDR3 length equals 14 residues. CDR3 sequence (DNA): TGTGCCAGTAGTATACAGGGTCTGAATCAGCCCCAGCATTTT. This translates into CASSIQGLNQPQHF.

This clone was seen just once. The V gene is TRBV29-1, the J gene TRBJ1-2, with 9 positions matching TRBD1. The CDR3 spans 12 residues. Trimming took 1 base from V and 8 from J; bases not matched to a gene: 2. From germline, CDR1 is SQVTM and CDR2 ANQGSEA. CDR3 DNA sequence: TGCAGCGTTGAAGTAGGACAGGGGGGCTACACCTTC. Translating it yields CSVEVGQGGYTF.

The rearrangement uses TRBV27 and TRBJ2-1; TRBD1 matches 8 bases. The CDR3 runs to 17 residues. J gave up 2 bases and V 8 bases, and 14 bases lay outside the gene matches. Looked up from germline, CDR1 is MNHEY and CDR2 is SMNVEV (reference sequence). This CDR3 reads CASERQGAPHPYNEQFF. The DNA of the CDR3 is TGTGCCAGCGAACGTCAGGGGGCGCCCCATCCCTACAATGAGCAGTTCTTC.

This clone was seen only once. The chain has TRBV6-1 and TRBJ1-2, with 9 bases fitting TRBD1. The J segment lost 8 bases and the V segment lost 0 bases, leaving 10 bases of the junction unmatched. This CDR3 contains 16 residues. Germline loops: CDR1 MNHNS, CDR2 SASEGT. The DNA of the CDR3 is TGTGCCAGCAGTGAAGCGCTTCGGGACAGGGTTCGCGGCTACACCTTC. This sequence encodes CASSEALRDRVRGYTF.

This sequence joins TRBV19 and TRBJ2-7, with 11 bases fitting TRBD1. Germline V gives CDR1 LNHDA, CDR2 SQIVND (reference sequence). The CDR3 has 15 residues. V dropped 3 bases and J dropped 4; count of bases not matched to a gene: 5. DNA for the CDR3: TGTGCCAGTAGTATGGGGACAGGGGGGCGGTACGAGCAGTACTTC. Translation gives CASSMGTGGRYEQYF.

The rearrangement links TRBV6-1 to TRBJ1-4, with TRBD1 as a possible D gene (6 bases). CDR3 length equals 18 residues. Per germline, CDR1 MNHNS and CDR2 SASEGT. Trimming took off 4 bases at V and 2 bases at J, with 20 bases between the two ends. The CDR3 DNA is TGTGCCAGCAGTGTCGAATTGACGGGGGGCGCGACTAATGAAAAACTGTTTTTT. It codes for CASSVELTGGATNEKLFF.

The V call is TRBV20-1, the J call TRBJ1-2; 8 bases are a match to TRBD1. The CDR3 extends over 16 amino acids. The V gene's germline CDR1 is DFQATT and CDR2 SNEGSKA (reference sequence). V trimming: 3 bases; J trimming: 4 bases; junction bases outside the gene matches: 13. The CDR3 sequence is CSASPGHVDRGYGYTF. Here the CDR3 DNA reads TGCAGTGCTAGTCCCGGCCACGTCGACAGGGGCTATGGCTACACCTTC.

The genes are TRBV16 and TRBJ2-5; 7 nucleotides agree with TRBD1. V lost 1 base to trimming and J lost 5 bases; unmatched junction nucleotides: 4. Germline values: CDR1 KGHSY, CDR2 FQNENV. This CDR3 has 14 residues. Here the CDR3 reads CASSQYDRVETQYF. The DNA of the CDR3 is TGTGCCAGCAGCCAATATGACAGGGTGGAGACCCAGTACTTC.

This rearrangement joins TRBV7-9 to TRBJ2-5; TRBD2 matches at 8 bases. V was pared by 5 bases and J by 3 bases, with 8 bases of the junction left unmatched. CDR3 length: 15 residues. Germline CDR1 is SEHNR and CDR2 is FQNEAQ (reference sequence). The CDR3 is CASSLGISGEETQYF. The CDR3, as DNA: TGTGCCAGCAGCCTTGGAATTAGCGGGGAAGAGACCCAGTACTTC.

The rearrangement uses TRBV21-1 and TRBJ2-2; the table's D gene call, TRBD2, was not cross checked with the DNA. TRBV21-1 is flagged as a pseudogene. The CDR3 totals 17 residues. The CDR3 nucleotides are TGTGCCAGCAGCAAAAAAAGGAGGGTTTCGAACACCGGGGAGCTGTTTTTT. Its translation is CASSKKRRVSNTGELFF.

The chain has TRBV27 and TRBJ1-5; D is perhaps TRBD1 (6 bases). V was shortened by 4 bases and J by 7 bases, with 23 bases between the two germline ends. CDR1 and CDR2 (germline): MNHEY, SMNVEV (reference sequence). The CDR3 extends over 17 amino acids. The CDR3 sequence: CASSSLSHRVLSQPQHF. The CDR3 nucleotides read TGTGCCAGCAGTTCCCTGTCTCACAGGGTGTTAAGCCAGCCCCAGCATTTT.

This clone is a singleton in its sample. V and J are TRBV6-5 and TRBJ1-3; weak D call: TRBD1 (6 bases). V was pared by 6 bases and J by 5 bases, with 11 bases between. From germline, CDR1 is MNHEY and CDR2 SVGAGI. CDR3 length: 13 amino acids. The CDR3 region is CASRGAGRNTIYF. CDR3 bases: TGTGCCAGCAGGGGGGCAGGGAGAAACACCATATATTTT.

The chain is built from TRBV14 and TRBJ2-5, with D perhaps matching TRBD1 (7 bases). Germline CDR1 and CDR2: SGHDN and FVKESK. The V end lost 0 bases, the J end lost 5 bases, and 13 bases lay between the germline ends. There are 15 residues in the CDR3. CDR3 residues: CASSQEEGALETQYF. As DNA, the CDR3 is TGTGCCAGCAGCCAAGAGGAGGGGGCGTTGGAGACCCAGTACTTC.

This clone was recorded once. This chain uses TRBV4-2 with TRBJ2-2; 9 bases are shared with TRBD2. CDR3 length: 18 residues. Germline values: CDR1 LGHNA, CDR2 YNFKEQ. V lost 0 bases to trimming and J lost 4 bases; unmatched junction nucleotides: 9. The CDR3 nucleotides read TGTGCCAGCAGCCAAGATCATCTCCGCGGGGGGGCCACCGGGGAGCTGTTTTTT. This encodes CASSQDHLRGGATGELFF.

The V and J genes are TRBV5-1 and TRBJ2-1, with unresolved D. The length of the CDR3 is 14 residues. V lost 6 bases and J 4 bases, leaving 14 bases between the germline ends. Germline CDR1 reads SGHRS; CDR2 reads YFSETQ. CDR3 protein: CASTDAAGYNEQFF. The CDR3 DNA sequence: TGCGCCAGCACCGACGCGGCCGGATACAATGAGCAGTTCTTC.